A single sample gave rise to the 29 T cell receptor beta chains below, sequenced in a study of shared clonotypes between healthy human individuals. TCRdb's table, derived via immunoSEQ multiplex PCR, lists solely in-frame clones and lacks some. The sample shows approximately 1.1 million clones, around 78% of them seen only once. The sample comprised memory CD4+ T cells from PBMCs. The subset: CD45RA-negative fraction. The receptors originated from a man aged 18 to 30 in good health. Some clones in this sample may be carry-over from other donors' samples.

The chain is built from TRBV6-6 and TRBJ2-1, with a weak D call TRBD2 (6 bases). V was shortened by 3 bases and J by 8 bases, with 14 bases between the two germline ends. This CDR3 contains 14 residues. Germline V gene data show CDR1 as MNHNY and CDR2 as SVGAGI (reference sequence). The CDR3 region is CASSYLEGRDEQFF. CDR3 DNA sequence: TGTGCCAGCAGTTATTTGGAGGGCCGGGATGAGCAGTTCTTC.

The chain links TRBV11-2 to TRBJ2-5; D not certain. V was pared by 5 bases and J by 5 bases, with 9 bases between. Germline assignment: CDR1 SGHAT and CDR2 FQNNGV. This CDR3 has 12 amino acids. This chain's CDR3 is CASSPGKETQYF. CDR3 bases: TGTGCCAGCAGCCCAGGCAAGGAGACCCAGTACTTC.

The chain links TRBV19 to TRBJ2-2; 8 bases align to TRBD2. This CDR3 comprises 14 residues. The junction had 7 bases not matched to a gene; V was cut back by 7 bases and J by 6 bases. Germline CDR1 LNHDA, CDR2 SQIVND (reference sequence). CDR3 DNA sequence: TGTGCCAGTATTCCCAACGGGAGGGCCGGGGAGCTGTTTTTT. As protein: CASIPNGRAGELFF. The full variable domain, with the rest looked up from reference TRBV19 and TRBJ2-2, is DGGITQSPKYLFRKEGQNVTLSCEQNLNHDAMYWYRQDPGQGLRLIYYSQIVNDFQKGDIAEGYSVSREKKESFPLTVTSAQKNPTAFYLCASIPNGRAGELFFGEGSRLTVL.

The chain is built from TRBV5-6 and TRBJ2-4; TRBD1 aligns across 8 bases. The V and J ends lost 4 bases and 5 bases, in that order; junction bases with no gene match: 5. The CDR3 runs to 14 residues. Germline V lookup: CDR1 SGHDT, CDR2 YYEEEE. The DNA for the CDR3 is TGTGCCAGCAGCGACAGGGGTCGGGAAAACATTCAGTACTTC. This encodes CASSDRGRENIQYF. The full variable domain, in which reference TRBV5-6 and TRBJ2-4 provide the parts outside the CDR3, is DAGVTQSPTHLIKTRGQQVTLRCSPKSGHDTVSWYQQALGQGPQFIFQYYEEEERQRGNFPDRFSGHQFPNYSSELNVNALLLGDSALYLCASSDRGRENIQYFGAGTRLSVL.

The chain uses TRBV5-1 and TRBJ1-3; no definite D call. In germline, CDR1 is SGHRS, CDR2 YFSETQ. Trimming took off 0 bases at V and 0 bases at J, with 13 bases between the two ends. The CDR3 loop spans 17 amino acids. CDR3 sequence reads: CASSLDPGVVSGNTIYF. The CDR3 coding sequence is TGCGCCAGCAGCTTGGATCCCGGGGTCGTCTCTGGAAACACCATATATTTT.

The gene calls are TRBV6-1 and TRBJ2-7, with D uncertain. The CDR3 covers 14 residues. Germline CDR1 MNHNS, CDR2 SASEGT. V was cut by 3 bases and J by 5 bases, with 14 bases left in between. DNA of the CDR3: TGTGCCAGCAGTGAGGCAGACGGTCAGGACGAGCAGTACTTC. Its protein product is CASSEADGQDEQYF.

V gene TRBV14 combines with J gene TRBJ1-1, with no clear D. The CDR3 totals 12 residues. Germline lookup yields CDR1 SGHDN and CDR2 FVKESK. V shed 0 bases and J shed 9 bases, with 8 bases lying between them. DNA for the CDR3: TGTGCCAGCAGCCAAGATGGACGAAAAGCTTTCTTT. Protein sequence: CASSQDGRKAFF.

V gene TRBV28 combines with J gene TRBJ1-5; D not resolved. Trimming removed 5 bases at V and 4 bases at J, with 18 bases between. The V gene's germline CDR1 is MDHEN and CDR2 SYDVKM. There are 16 residues in the CDR3. The CDR3 sequence is CASSQDKGGRNQPQHF. DNA of the CDR3: TGTGCCAGCAGTCAAGATAAGGGAGGGAGGAATCAGCCCCAGCATTTT.

The chain is built from TRBV21-1 and TRBJ2-6. TRBV21-1 is a pseudogene segment. This CDR3 has 20 residues. The DNA for the CDR3 is TGTGCCAGCAGCAAAGTTACTTGTAGGGACGAGGTATCTGGGGCCAACGTCCTGACTTTC. Translated, it gives CASSKVTCRDEVSGANVLTF.

The gene calls are TRBV27 and TRBJ2-6; D is undetermined. The V gene's germline CDR1 is MNHEY and CDR2 SMNVEV (reference sequence). This CDR3 contains 18 residues. Trimming stripped 4 bases from V and 0 bases from J, with 16 bases between. CDR3 bases: TGTGCCAGCAGTTCGATTATTAGATACAGCTCTGGGGCCAACGTCCTGACTTTC. Translated: CASSSIIRYSSGANVLTF.

V usage is TRBV28 and J usage is TRBJ1-4; D might be TRBD1 (5 bases). Germline V CDR1 and CDR2: MDHEN, SYDVKM. V was cut by 6 bases and J by 3 bases, with 14 bases left in between. The CDR3 has 15 amino acids. In DNA, the CDR3 is TGTGCCAGCAGCACTACCTTGACAGCTAATGAAAAACTGTTTTTT. This gives the protein CASSTTLTANEKLFF. The variable domain in full, completed from reference TRBV28 and TRBJ1-4, reads DVKVTQSSRYLVKRTGEKVFLECVQDMDHENMFWYRQDPGLGLRLIYFSYDVKMKEKGDIPEGYSVSREKKERFSLILESASTNQTSMYLCASSTTLTANEKLFFGSGTQLSVL.

This clone was observed a few times. The rearrangement uses TRBV27 and TRBJ2-5; the D is unclear. This CDR3 spans 15 amino acids. Germline V gives CDR1 MNHEY, CDR2 SMNVEV (reference sequence). Trimming took off 7 bases at V and 2 bases at J, with 17 bases between the two ends. The CDR3 coding sequence is TGTGCCAGCACCATAGGGATTGCCTCGCAAGAGACCCAGTACTTC. Encoded protein: CASTIGIASQETQYF.

This chain links TRBV30 with TRBJ1-1; D may be TRBD1 (6 bases). The CDR3 length is 14 residues. V dropped 2 bases and J dropped 5 bases, with 15 bases sitting between them. The germline gives CDR1 GTSNPN, CDR2 SVGIG (reference sequence). In DNA, the CDR3 is TGTGCCTGGAGTTTCACACAGGGTCTTACTGAAGCTTTCTTT. This sequence encodes CAWSFTQGLTEAFF.

The chain employs TRBV7-2 and TRBJ2-7; 9 bases are shared with TRBD2. With V trimmed by 5 bases and J by 0 bases, 8 bases remained unmatched. Germline values: CDR1 SGHTA, CDR2 FQGNSA. The CDR3 is 16 residues long. CDR3 in amino acids: CASSPVAGAGSYEQYF. The CDR3 DNA sequence: TGTGCCAGCAGCCCGGTAGCGGGAGCGGGCTCCTACGAGCAGTACTTC.

Details on this clone: This CDR3 is also generated by other DNA sequences in the sample. The V call is TRBV18, the J call TRBJ1-5; D is ambiguous. Germline loops: CDR1 KGHSH, CDR2 LQKENI. The CDR3 extends over 13 amino acids. The germline V and J ends were trimmed by 0 bases and 7 bases, with 7 bases remaining between them. The CDR3 DNA sequence: TGTGCCAGCTCACCACCGGGCGGGCAGCCCCAGCATTTT. Its protein is CASSPPGGQPQHF. Filled out from reference TRBV18 and TRBJ1-5, the complete variable domain reads NAGVMQNPRHLVRRRGQEARLRCSPMKGHSHVYWYRQLPEEGLKFMVYLQKENIIDESGMPKERFSAEFPKEGPSILRIQQVVRGDSAAYFCASSPPGGQPQHFGDGTRLSIL.

This chain joins TRBV28 and TRBJ2-3, with D possibly TRBD2 on 6 matching bases. Trimming shortened V by 3 bases and J by 4 bases, and 17 bases separated the two germline ends. This CDR3 is built from 16 residues. Germline-derived CDR1 and CDR2 are MDHEN and SYDVKM. CDR3 sequence (DNA): TGTGCCAGCAGTTTCTCCGGAGGGCCTTTCCCAGATACGCAGTATTTT. Translation: CASSFSGGPFPDTQYF.

The rearrangement uses TRBV19 and TRBJ1-5, with D possibly being TRBD1 (5 bases). Germline CDR1 is LNHDA and CDR2 is SQIVND (reference sequence). The CDR3 is 14 residues long. The V gene lost 6 bases and the J gene lost 4 bases, with 13 bases spanning the gap. DNA for the CDR3: TGTGCCAGTAGCCCGGGACGGATTAATCAGCCCCAGCATTTT. It translates to CASSPGRINQPQHF.

The V gene is TRBV5-1, the J gene TRBJ2-1, with TRBD2 matching 14 bases. The length of the CDR3 is 16 residues. The J segment lost 9 bases and the V segment lost 0 bases, leaving 5 bases of the junction unmatched. Germline CDR1 reads SGHRS; CDR2 reads YFSETQ. The CDR3: CASSLVGTSGRPEQFF. CDR3 DNA sequence: TGCGCCAGCAGCTTGGTAGGGACTAGCGGGAGACCTGAGCAGTTCTTC. The full variable domain, rest sourced from reference TRBV5-1 and TRBJ2-1, is KAGVTQTPRYLIKTRGQQVTLSCSPISGHRSVSWYQQTPGQGLQFLFEYFSETQRNKGNFPGRFSGRQFSNSRSEMNVSTLELGDSALYLCASSLVGTSGRPEQFFGPGTRLTVL.

CDR3 DNA sequence: TGTGCCAGCAGCCCAAACAGGGGGGAGTTAGGGCGGGAGCTGTTTTTT. It translates to CASSPNRGELGRELFF. This chain connects TRBV7-2 to TRBJ2-2; 8 bases match TRBD1. Germline CDR1 is SGHTA and CDR2 is FQGNSA. This CDR3 is 16 amino acids long. Trimming took 5 bases from V and 9 from J; bases not matched to a gene: 14.

The gene calls are TRBV5-6 and TRBJ1-1, with D tentatively TRBD1 (5 bases). The CDR3 is 13 residues long. The V end was cut by 0 bases, the J end by 10 bases, with 13 bases between. CDR1 is SGHDT and CDR2 is YYEEEE in the germline V gene. The CDR3 region is CASSLGAGKGAFF. The DNA of the CDR3 is TGTGCCAGCAGCTTGGGGGCAGGGAAGGGAGCTTTCTTT.

The chain carries TRBV11-2 and TRBJ1-3, with 10 nucleotides matching TRBD1. V trimming: 2 bases; J trimming: 2 bases; junction bases outside the gene matches: 12. From germline, CDR1 is SGHAT and CDR2 FQNNGV. CDR3 length: 19 amino acids. The DNA of the CDR3 is TGTGCCAGCAGCTTATACGGGACAGGGGTCTCTCCCGCTGGAAACACCATATATTTT. Amino acid sequence: CASSLYGTGVSPAGNTIYF. The entire variable domain, with the rest obtained from reference TRBV11-2 and TRBJ1-3, is as follows: EAGVAQSPRYKIIEKRQSVAFWCNPISGHATLYWYQQILGQGPKLLIQFQNNGVVDDSQLPKDRFSAERLKGVDSTLKIQPAKLEDSAVYLCASSLYGTGVSPAGNTIYFGEGSWLTVV.

The J gene is TRBJ2-7, the V gene TRBV10-3; 14 bases are a match to TRBD2. The CDR3 loop spans 16 amino acids. Germline-derived CDR1 and CDR2 are ENHRY and SYGVKD. J gave up 1 base and V 10 bases, and 9 bases lay outside the gene matches. The CDR3 is CATKGLAGDLSYEQYF. In nucleotides, the CDR3 is TGTGCCACCAAGGGACTAGCGGGAGATCTTTCCTACGAGCAGTACTTC.

J is TRBJ1-5 and V is TRBV6-1; D remains ambiguous. Germline CDR1 is MNHNS and CDR2 is SASEGT. Trimming stripped 7 bases from V and 5 bases from J, with 12 bases between. The CDR3 length is 13 residues. The CDR3 here is CASTRADDQPQHF. As DNA, the CDR3 is TGTGCCAGCACGAGGGCGGATGATCAGCCCCAGCATTTT.

V usage is TRBV19 and J usage is TRBJ2-6; TRBD2 agrees at 9 bases. CDR3 length: 16 amino acids. Trimming removed 7 bases from V and 4 bases from J; junction bases left unmatched: 8. Germline CDR1 is LNHDA and CDR2 is SQIVND (reference sequence). The CDR3 reads CASTLGGGAGANVLTF. In nucleotides, the CDR3 is TGTGCCAGTACCCTCGGCGGGGGGGCCGGGGCCAACGTCCTGACTTTC.

V is TRBV5-5 and J is TRBJ2-3; D is possibly TRBD1 (6 bases). The length of the CDR3 is 16 residues. The ends were cut back, 0 bases at V and 8 bases at J, with 19 bases in the middle. The germline gives CDR1 SGHKS, CDR2 YYEKEE (reference sequence). The CDR3 region is CASSLVVTGPKVTQYF. CDR3 DNA: TGTGCCAGCAGCTTGGTAGTGACAGGTCCTAAAGTTACGCAGTATTTT.

In its sample, this clone was seen a few times. This sequence joins TRBV29-1 and TRBJ1-5; no definite D call. The V end lost 5 bases, the J end lost 1 base, and 24 bases lay between the germline ends. Germline CDR1 is SQVTM and CDR2 is ANQGSEA. The CDR3 spans 18 residues. This chain's CDR3 is CSVLRLGPRKVSNQPQHF. CDR3 nucleotide sequence: TGCAGCGTTCTCCGACTCGGGCCTAGGAAGGTAAGCAATCAGCCCCAGCATTTT.

The rearrangement links TRBV7-2 to TRBJ2-7; the D is unclear. The CDR3 is made up of 14 amino acids. Germline loops: CDR1 SGHTA, CDR2 FQGNSA. With 0 bases removed from V and 6 bases from J, the gap between germline ends came to 12 bases. The CDR3 region has the DNA TGTGCCAGCAGCTTAGCGGCAGAGGTGGGCGAGCAGTACTTC. This translates into CASSLAAEVGEQYF. The whole variable domain, filled in from reference TRBV7-2 and TRBJ2-7, reads GAGVSQSPSNKVTEKGKDVELRCDPISGHTALYWYRQSLGQGLEFLIYFQGNSAPDKSGLPSDRFSAERTGGSVSTLTIQRTQQEDSAVYLCASSLAAEVGEQYFGPGTRLTVT.

The rearrangement joins TRBV28 to TRBJ1-2; D uncertain. Deletions cut 3 bases from V and 8 bases from J, with 22 bases between. The germline V gene has CDR1 MDHEN and CDR2 SYDVKM. This CDR3 has 16 amino acids. In nucleotides, the CDR3 is TGTGCCAGCAGTTTGTTCCTGCGACCTACGGAGGGCGGCTACACCTTC. Protein sequence: CASSLFLRPTEGGYTF.

The gene calls are TRBV28 and TRBJ2-6; a possible D gene is TRBD1 (7 bases). CDR1 is MDHEN and CDR2 is SYDVKM in the germline V gene. The CDR3 runs 19 residues. The germline V and J ends were trimmed by 6 bases and 0 bases, with 21 bases remaining between them. CDR3 in amino acids: CASREPAGQLISGANVLTF. CDR3 DNA: TGTGCCAGCAGGGAACCGGCGGGACAGCTTATCTCTGGGGCCAACGTCCTGACTTTC.